These T cell receptor beta chains were read from a single sample in a study of Tregs in tolerant kidney transplant recipients. Libraries were prepared by immunoSEQ multiplex PCR; TCRdb keeps only in-frame clonotypes and omits some of them. The sample lists some 240,000 clones; roughly 84% were seen once. Sequencing was carried out using CD4+ T cells from blood. All receptors derive from a human donor in good health. Both conserved end residues are trimmed from each CDR3. The order of the fields is V gene, CDR3 protein.

TRBV5-1 ASSLGTGGSPLH
TRBV6-6 ASSYSKLAGVREQY
TRBV18 ASSPDRPNTGELF
TRBV5-1 ASRRTEKSYNSPLH
TRBV7-9 ASSFEGNTEAF
TRBV11-2 ASSLAGASQGTQY
TRBV20-1 SAGGYGAF
TRBV18 ASSPSTDTQY
TRBV19 ASSGNRGRTDTQY
TRBV11-2 ASSLDRGESYEQY
TRBV7-9 ASSLRGAFSEQY
TRBV11-2 ASSSSRESRNTIY
TRBV4-1 ASSLRLAGYNEQF
TRBV29-1 SVEQGLGETQY
TRBV6-6 ASLGSGVNEQF
TRBV7-2 ASKNEGTNYGYT
TRBV6-5 ASSYSRTGFDGYT
TRBV6-1 ASSERQGGIYGYT
TRBV6-6 ASRIGTENTGELF
TRBV7-9 ASSLENQPQH
TRBV5-1 ASSPDDRGLGYT
TRBV7-9 ASSLRGTATNEKLF
TRBV7-3 ASSSGQNTEAF
TRBV5-1 ASSLKRLSPPGLTETQY
TRBV10-1 ASSEQGFGEQY
TRBV15 ATSRGSRQGHDGYT
TRBV30 AWKGVVWH
TRBV29-1 SVEVPEGEGSYNEQF
TRBV4-1 ASSPLWGRVDEAEAF
TRBV28 ASTDKLSSYKSPLH
TRBV5-6 ASTPGTVMNTEAF
TRBV19 ASTDRGLSRATNEKLF
TRBV19 ASSIESETSGGYT
TRBV6-6 ASSYRAGAADEQF
TRBV2 ASSSPLH
TRBV2 ASHNWQGGYGYT
TRBV4-2 ASSLKPPLAASYNEQF
TRBV7-2 ASSLYTWDIEAF
TRBV30 AWSDRGRTDTQY
TRBV6-5 ASSPGALDTEAF
TRBV7-2 ASSLGGAVEAF
TRBV11-3 ASSLGRAQETQY
TRBV18 ASSPEKSNQPQH
TRBV6-1 ASSTRGAGHYGYT
TRBV6-1 ASSEDGRLAKNIQY
TRBV9 ASSVSTGMSTEAF